Detailed here is one T cell receptor beta chain. This specimen belongs to a study of siplizumab effects on memory and regulatory T cells. The CDR3 sequence is 14 residues long. CDR1 is MNHEY, CDR2 SMNVEV, per germline (reference sequence). The ends were cut back, 5 bases at V and 4 bases at J, with 14 bases in the middle. Clones were sequenced by immunoSEQ multiplex PCR, and TCRdb holds only the in-frame ones, with some missing. Among 45,000 to 60,000 clones listed, over 75% were seen once. The sequence derives from a human donor in good health. This rearrangement joins TRBV27 to TRBJ2-5; perhaps TRBD1 as D (6 bases). Sequencing was performed on naive CD8+ T cells sorted from blood. The CDR3 DNA reads TGTGCCAGCAGTCTCGGGACATCGCCAGAGACCCAGTACTTC. This encodes CASSLGTSPETQYF.